This T cell receptor (beta chain) was sequenced for a study of a mutant IDH1 vaccine in newly diagnosed glioma. Study-wide background: Treated patients comprised around 62% males and approximately 40% females, mean age about 38 years.

The CDR3 sequence is 15 residues long. The germline V gene encodes CDR1 SGHTA and CDR2 FQGNSA. Between the trimmed V and J ends, which lost 4 bases and 8 bases, there was a span of 15 bases. The time point: week 11, during vaccination. The vaccine gave 300 ug of a 20-mer mutant IDH1 peptide subcutaneously per dose. About this clone: Its matching antigen is unknown.

Method: immunoSEQ multiplex PCR; TCRdb's copy keeps in-frame clones and lacks some. The sample contains tens of thousands of clones, approximately 80% of which appear only once. Here the sequenced sample was PBMCs, taken from a glioma patient whose treatment included an IDH1 peptide vaccine. The chain joins TRBV7-2 to TRBJ1-6; unclear D gene. The clonotype originates from a man aged 25-45 years with glioma. CDR3 in amino acids: CASSSAKTRYSPLHF. CDR3 nucleotide sequence: TGTGCCAGCAGCTCGGCCAAAACCCGCTATTCACCCCTCCACTTT.